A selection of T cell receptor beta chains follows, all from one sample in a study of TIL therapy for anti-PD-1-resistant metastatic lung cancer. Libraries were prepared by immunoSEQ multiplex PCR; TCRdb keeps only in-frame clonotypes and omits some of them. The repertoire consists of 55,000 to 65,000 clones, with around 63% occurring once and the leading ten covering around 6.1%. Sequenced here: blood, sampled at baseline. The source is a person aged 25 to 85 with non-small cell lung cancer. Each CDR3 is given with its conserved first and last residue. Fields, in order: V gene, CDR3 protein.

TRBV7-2,CASSLKGGPGGYTF
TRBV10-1,CASDSGTGVSGNTIYF
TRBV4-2,CASSPGQGADNEKLFF
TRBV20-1,CSARGFQPQHF
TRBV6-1,CASSVRHTEAFF
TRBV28,CASSPGQGDQPQHF
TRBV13,CASSPGLDANTGELFF
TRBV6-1,CASRFLSADQPQHF
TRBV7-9,CASSLALGQGRGYTF
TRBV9,CASSVAPGNYGYTF
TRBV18,CASSRPPGEGTEAFF
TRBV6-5,CASSQDSGTEAFF
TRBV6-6,CASSYVPDSGNTIYF
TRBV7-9,CASSSIVGDTFYGYTF
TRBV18,CASSLGLTNEKLFF
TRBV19,CARSSPLRGGYTF
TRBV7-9,CASSLPVSYNEQFF
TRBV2,CASSFYGELFF
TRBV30,CAWSQQVAGGFNEQFF
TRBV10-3,CAISALQGATFF
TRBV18,CASSLEGAGELFF
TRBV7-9,CASSGGQGTYGYTF
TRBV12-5,CASGHQYNEQFF
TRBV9,CASSVGQRNTEAFF
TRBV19,CASSIRGGAGYTF
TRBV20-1,CSASRDTQYF
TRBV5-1,CASSLVSVEETQYF
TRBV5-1,CASSPNITGTENQPQHF
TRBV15,CATSRNAGAANYGYTF
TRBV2,CASGPMGASDTQYF
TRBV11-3,CASSLGGGARSYNEQFF
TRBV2,CASSVRDRVGGTGELFF
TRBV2,CASISGVRETQYF
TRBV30,CAWNLPFSGYTF
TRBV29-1,CSVELAESSTDTQYF
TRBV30,CAWTGALGTYNEQFF
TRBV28,CASSITGTTSDTGELFF
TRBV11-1,CASTGTGIHTGELFF
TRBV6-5,CASSYEWSRQETQYF
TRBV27,CASSYFPGTPNEKLFF
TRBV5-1,CASSLGGQGFGYEQYF